The clone carrying this TCR beta chain was seen at least ten times. Its antigen remains unidentified. The data were taken from a study of T cells after yellow fever vaccination. Study outcomes and limitations: Booster sampling recovered most clones from primary vaccination (less than 97% CD4, roughly 86% CD8). The study found a weaker secondary response that peaked faster, day 5 versus 15. Researchers cautioned that FACS-sorted repertoires could harbor abundant clonotypes contaminating from the bulk population.

Trimming cost V 3 bases and J 5 bases, with 16 bases left between them. CDR3 length: 14 amino acids. The germline gives CDR1 DFQATT, CDR2 SNEGSKA (reference sequence). TCR cDNA was made by 5'RACE template switching, adding a universal primer site and UMIs. TCRdb ran MiXCR on the 5' RACE reads and lists one entry per CDR3 protein. This table has hundreds of thousands of distinct CDR3 sequences, 6.2% appearing once. Sequenced material: PBMCs, taken 5 days after the yellow fever booster vaccination. The source is a man aged 30 to 45 who received the YFV17D yellow fever vaccine. The V and J genes are TRBV20-1 and TRBJ2-5; D is perhaps TRBD2 (5 bases). The CDR3 protein is CSASGVGRSETQYF. The CDR3 DNA is TGCAGTGCTAGCGGGGTGGGAAGGTCTGAGACCCAGTACTTC.